This note documents a single TCR beta chain sequence. The data derive from a study of blood T cell repertoires in COVID-19. Study information: Sample material is recorded as cDNA or gDNA derived from T cells, B-cell-depleted T cells, or PBMCs.

The germline CDR1 and CDR2 sequences are MDHEN and SYDVKM. The CDR3 is 12 amino acids. The ends lost 4 bases at V and 6 bases at J; junction bases unmatched: 2. Authors' analysis steps: The authors estimated nucleated cell counts from reference gene primer amplification. TCRdb keeps only in-frame clones here, not all; method: immunoSEQ multiplex PCR. D and trimming were read from the DNA, whereas the V and J calls and clone size are those reported in that table. The sample lists tens of thousands of clones, over 65% occurring once. This receptor was obtained from a human donor in a cohort sampled during active COVID-19. The J gene is TRBJ1-2, the V gene TRBV28; 7 bases are shared with TRBD1. Sequences were obtained from peripheral blood. The CDR3 spells CASSSTGDGYTF. Here the CDR3 DNA reads TGTGCCAGCAGTTCAACAGGGGATGGCTACACCTTC.